The 6 T cell receptor beta chains given below trace back to one sample, sequenced in a study of CD8 T cells in ankylosing spondylitis. In TCRdb, the 5' RACE reads were re-called with MiXCR into one record per CDR3 protein. The sample lists 350,000 to 450,000 distinct CDR3 sequences; roughly 20% were seen once. The source material was blood, either unsorted or a sorted T cell fraction (not recorded which). The receptor source for this set is a male donor with ankylosing spondylitis or in good health (not recorded which).

V is TRBV6-1 and J is TRBJ2-3; 7 bases map to TRBD1. The V gene's germline CDR1 is MNHNS and CDR2 SASEGT. The CDR3 consists of 16 residues. Trimming at V came to 4 bases and at J to 2 bases, leaving 9 bases not matched to a gene. The CDR3 loop reads CASSGPTGVPTDTQYF. The CDR3 DNA reads TGTGCCAGCAGTGGACCTACAGGGGTCCCCACAGATACGCAGTATTTT.

The chain carries TRBV3-1 and TRBJ2-6; D is uncertain. Trimming removed 8 bases from V and 1 base from J, with 9 bases in between. The CDR3 loop spans 14 amino acids. Germline V gene data show CDR1 as LGHDT and CDR2 as YNNKEL (reference sequence). CDR3 sequence reads: CASVGGSGANVLTF. CDR3 coding DNA: TGTGCCAGCGTAGGCGGATCTGGGGCCAACGTCCTGACTTTC.

This clonotype appeared a few times. V gene TRBV10-2 combines with J gene TRBJ2-5; the D gene is possibly TRBD1 (5 bases). This CDR3 is built from 13 residues. The germline V and J ends were trimmed by 3 bases and 5 bases, with 10 bases remaining between them. Per germline, CDR1 WSHSY and CDR2 SAAADI. The chain's CDR3 is CASSEIRVETQYF. CDR3 DNA: TGCGCCAGCAGTGAAATCAGGGTGGAGACCCAGTACTTC.

This clonotype was seen a few times. V is TRBV7-9 and J is TRBJ2-7; tentatively, D is TRBD1 (6 bases). The CDR3 is made up of 14 amino acids. Germline loops: CDR1 SEHNR, CDR2 FQNEAQ (reference sequence). Deletions cut 1 base from V and 5 bases from J, with 12 bases between. The CDR3 loop is CASSLENRAHEQYF. CDR3 bases: TGTGCCAGCAGCTTAGAGAACAGGGCCCACGAGCAGTACTTC.

As regards this clonotype: Sequence at one end of the junction differs from germline and may be a read error. This chain links TRBV28 with TRBJ2-1; D gene unclear. The CDR3 has 15 residues. CDR1 MDHEN and CDR2 SYDVKM come from the germline V gene. Written as DNA, the CDR3 is TGTGCCAGCTGTTTCGGTCTGGGAACCTACAATGAGCAGTTCTTC. Amino acid sequence: CASCFGLGTYNEQFF. Full variable domain (outside the CDR3, taken from reference TRBV28 and TRBJ2-1): DVKVTQSSRYLVKRTGEKVFLECVQDMDHENMFWYRQDPGLGLRLIYFSYDVKMKEKGDIPEGYSVSREKKERFSLILESASTNQTSMYLCASCFGLGTYNEQFFGPGTRLTVL.

This rearrangement joins TRBV12-3 or TRBV12-4 to TRBJ2-7; D is tentatively TRBD1 or TRBD2 (6 bases each). Trimming took off 6 bases at V and 7 bases at J, with 10 bases between the two ends. The CDR3 has 11 amino acids. CDR3 in amino acids: CASSRGGEQYF. The CDR3 region has the DNA TGTGCCAGCAGCCGAGGGGGGGAGCAGTACTTC.